This T cell receptor (beta chain) was profiled in a study of shared clonotypes between healthy human individuals. General study results and limits: Among donors, clonotype sharing was expected to be affected by sequencing depth.

Germline CDR1 is ENHRY and CDR2 is SYGVKD. V lost 4 bases, J lost 2 bases, and 3 bases stayed unmatched. The CDR3 sequence is 16 residues long. Assay runs were performed at deep level. Scientists sequenced DNA from unsorted PBMC on ten immunoSEQ deep assay plates. The repertoire was sequenced with immunoSEQ multiplex PCR; TCRdb's copy has only in-frame clones and lacks some. The data hold about 490,000 clones, with less than 80% observed a single time. This clone has only one observation. Antigen: not known. This TCR was sampled from a woman between 35 and 50 years old in good health. Some clones in this sample may be carry-over from other donors' samples. The chain couples TRBV10-3 to TRBJ2-2, with TRBD2 identical over 11 bases. Material: PBMCs. The CDR3 loop is CAISGLAGGNTGELFF. The CDR3, as DNA: TGTGCCATCAGTGGGCTAGCGGGGGGCAACACCGGGGAGCTGTTTTTT.